A single sample is the source of the 4 T cell receptor beta chains below, sequenced in a study of naive and memory T cell subsets (dated by TCRdb to about 2017). The protocol used for the library was UMI-ligation and nested PCR. Instrument on record: Illumina MiSeq. An equimolar mix of two oligonucleotides covering both TRBC1 and TRBC2 was used as the beta constant-region primer. The ligated cDNA went through four rounds of PCR with nested alpha and beta constant-region primers together with the SP2 primer. The public reads were reprocessed in TCRdb via fastp at Q25 and MiXCR, keeping in-frame beta chains. Entries are consolidated by CDR3 protein sequence, retaining the most common genes and DNA. The sample data list about 82,000 distinct CDR3 sequences, and roughly 9.2% of these were observed just once. The top ten clones comprise less than 1.5% of the sample. Sequenced input: naive CD8+ T cells from blood. Sample cell subset or site, as interpreted from the label and publication: naive T cells, CD45RA high CD27+. These receptors all come from a human donor in good health.

The rearrangement joins TRBV5-8 to TRBJ1-1; no firm D call. Per the germline V gene, CDR1 is SGHTS and CDR2 is YDEGEE. Trimming took off 0 bases at V and 4 bases at J, with 4 bases between the two ends. This CDR3 region has 12 residues. CDR3 sequence: CASSLVTTEAFF. The CDR3 DNA reads TGTGCCAGCAGCTTGGTAACCACTGAAGCTTTCTTT. The full variable domain, rest sourced from reference TRBV5-8 and TRBJ1-1, is EAGVTQSPTHLIKTRGQQATLRCSPISGHTSVYWYQQALGLGLQFLLWYDEGEERNRGNFPPRFSGRQFPNYSSELNVNALELEDSALYLCASSLVTTEAFFGQGTRLTVV.

The DNA for the CDR3 is TGTGCCAGCAGTTTTTTTCAACGGGGACAGGGAACTGAAGCTTTCTTT. This translates into CASSFFQRGQGTEAFF. The chain has TRBV28 and TRBJ1-1; 9 nucleotides align to TRBD1. V lost 3 bases and J lost 5; bases outside the gene matches: 10. Germline CDR1 MDHEN, CDR2 SYDVKM. The CDR3 sequence is 16 residues long.

This clonotype was recorded a few times. The chain couples TRBV7-9 to TRBJ2-5, with 14 bases matching TRBD2. The trim removed 5 bases at V and 4 bases at J, leaving 6 bases unmatched. CDR3 size: 16 residues. Germline V gene lookup returns CDR1 SEHNR and CDR2 FQNEAQ (reference sequence). CDR3: CASSPGLAGGGETQYF. As DNA, the CDR3 is TGTGCCAGCAGCCCAGGACTAGCGGGAGGAGGAGAGACCCAGTACTTC.

The DNA for the CDR3 is TGTGCCAGCAGCTTAGTTGGTCGAGGAGAAGCTTTCTTT. Encoded protein: CASSLVGRGEAFF. V gene TRBV7-8 combines with J gene TRBJ1-1; D gene unclear. Germline V gene data show CDR1 as SGHVS and CDR2 as FQNEAQ. Trimming removed 1 base at V and 8 bases at J, with 11 bases between. This CDR3 is 13 amino acids long. Drawing the rest from reference TRBV7-8 and TRBJ1-1, the complete variable domain is GAGVSQSPRYKVAKRGQDVALRCDPISGHVSLFWYQQALGQGPEFLTYFQNEAQLDKSGLPSDRFFAERPEGSVSTLKIQRTQQEDSAVYLCASSLVGRGEAFFGQGTRLTVV.